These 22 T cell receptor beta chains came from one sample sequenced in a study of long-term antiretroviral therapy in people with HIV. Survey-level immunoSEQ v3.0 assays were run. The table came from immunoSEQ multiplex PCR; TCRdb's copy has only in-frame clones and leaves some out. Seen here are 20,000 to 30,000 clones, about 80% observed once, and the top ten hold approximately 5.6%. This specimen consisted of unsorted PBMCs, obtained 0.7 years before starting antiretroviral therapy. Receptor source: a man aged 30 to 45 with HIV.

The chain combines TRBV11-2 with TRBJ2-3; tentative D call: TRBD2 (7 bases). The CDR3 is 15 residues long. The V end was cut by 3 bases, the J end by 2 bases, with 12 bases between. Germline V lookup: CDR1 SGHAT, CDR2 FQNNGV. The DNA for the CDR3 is TGTGCCAGCAGCTTGGGCGGGGGCTACACAGATACGCAGTATTTT. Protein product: CASSLGGGYTDTQYF.

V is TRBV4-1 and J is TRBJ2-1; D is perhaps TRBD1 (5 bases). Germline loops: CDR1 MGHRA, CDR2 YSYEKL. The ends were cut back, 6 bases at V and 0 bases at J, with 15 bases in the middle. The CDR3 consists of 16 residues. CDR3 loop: CASRGRVTSSYNEQFF. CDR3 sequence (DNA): TGCGCCAGCAGGGGCAGGGTTACCAGCTCCTACAATGAGCAGTTCTTC.

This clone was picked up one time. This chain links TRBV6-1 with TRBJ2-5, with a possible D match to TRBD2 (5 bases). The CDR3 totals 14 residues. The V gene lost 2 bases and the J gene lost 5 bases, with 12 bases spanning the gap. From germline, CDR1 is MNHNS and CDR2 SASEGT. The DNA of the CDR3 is TGTGCCAGCAGTGAATCACTCGGACTGGAGACCCAGTACTTC. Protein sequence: CASSESLGLETQYF.

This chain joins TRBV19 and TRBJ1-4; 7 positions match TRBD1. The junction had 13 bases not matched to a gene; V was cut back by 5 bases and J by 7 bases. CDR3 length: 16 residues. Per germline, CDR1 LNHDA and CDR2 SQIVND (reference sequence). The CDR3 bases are TGTGCCAGTAGTCCCGCGTTCAAGGGGGCGCCTGAAAAACTGTTTTTT. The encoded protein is CASSPAFKGAPEKLFF.

Here the CDR3 DNA reads TGTGCCAGCAGTGAAACAGGGGCTGTGAACACTGAAGCTTTCTTT. Translating gives CASSETGAVNTEAFF. V usage is TRBV28 and J usage is TRBJ1-1, with TRBD1 matching over 7 bases. The CDR3 has 15 residues. Germline V gene sequence: CDR1 MDHEN, CDR2 SYDVKM. Trimming at V came to 5 bases and at J to 0 bases, leaving 6 bases not matched to a gene.

The chain's CDR3 is CASSQPPDRAGETQYF. The CDR3 region has the DNA TGTGCCAGCAGCCAGCCTCCTGACAGGGCGGGAGAGACCCAGTACTTC. This chain joins TRBV28 and TRBJ2-5; 7 bases are shared with TRBD1. Trimming took 6 bases from V and 4 from J; bases not matched to a gene: 14. Germline-derived CDR1 and CDR2 are MDHEN and SYDVKM. The CDR3 loop spans 16 amino acids.

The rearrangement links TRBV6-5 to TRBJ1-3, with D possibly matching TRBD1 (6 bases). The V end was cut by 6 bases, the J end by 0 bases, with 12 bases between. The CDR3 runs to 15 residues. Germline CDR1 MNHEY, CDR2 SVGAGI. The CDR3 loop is CASSRYRDSGNTIYF. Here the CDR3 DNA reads TGTGCCAGCAGCCGTTACAGGGACTCTGGAAACACCATATATTTT.

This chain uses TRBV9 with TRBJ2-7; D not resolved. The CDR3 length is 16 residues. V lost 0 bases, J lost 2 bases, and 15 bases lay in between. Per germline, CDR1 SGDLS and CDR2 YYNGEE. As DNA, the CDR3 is TGTGCCAGCAGCGTAGGTTCGACACTACTACCCTACGAGCAGTACTTC. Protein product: CASSVGSTLLPYEQYF.

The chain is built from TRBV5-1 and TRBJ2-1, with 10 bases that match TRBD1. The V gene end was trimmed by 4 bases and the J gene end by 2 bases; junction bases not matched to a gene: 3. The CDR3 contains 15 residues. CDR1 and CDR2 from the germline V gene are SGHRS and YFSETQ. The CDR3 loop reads CASSMGQGPYNEQFF. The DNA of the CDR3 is TGCGCCAGCAGCATGGGACAGGGGCCCTACAATGAGCAGTTCTTC.

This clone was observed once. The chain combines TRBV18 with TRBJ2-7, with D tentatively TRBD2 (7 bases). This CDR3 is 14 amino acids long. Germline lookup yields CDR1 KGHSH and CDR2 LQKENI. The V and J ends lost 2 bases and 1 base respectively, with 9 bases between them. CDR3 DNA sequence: TGTGCCAGCTCACCAGGGAGGGGGTCCTACGAGCAGTACTTC. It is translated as CASSPGRGSYEQYF.

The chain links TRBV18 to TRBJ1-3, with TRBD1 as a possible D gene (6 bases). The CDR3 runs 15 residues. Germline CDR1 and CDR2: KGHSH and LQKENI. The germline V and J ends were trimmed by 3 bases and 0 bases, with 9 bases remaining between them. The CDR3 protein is CASSPRTVSGNTIYF. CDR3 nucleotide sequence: TGTGCCAGCTCACCTCGGACAGTCTCTGGAAACACCATATATTTT. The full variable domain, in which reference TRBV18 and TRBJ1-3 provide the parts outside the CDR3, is NAGVMQNPRHLVRRRGQEARLRCSPMKGHSHVYWYRQLPEEGLKFMVYLQKENIIDESGMPKERFSAEFPKEGPSILRIQQVVRGDSAAYFCASSPRTVSGNTIYFGEGSWLTVV.

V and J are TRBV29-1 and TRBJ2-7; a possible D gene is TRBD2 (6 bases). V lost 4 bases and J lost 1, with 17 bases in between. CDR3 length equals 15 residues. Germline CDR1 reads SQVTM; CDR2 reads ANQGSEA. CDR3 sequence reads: CSVGDGGRASYEQYF. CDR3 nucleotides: TGCAGCGTTGGGGATGGGGGGAGAGCGTCCTACGAGCAGTACTTC.

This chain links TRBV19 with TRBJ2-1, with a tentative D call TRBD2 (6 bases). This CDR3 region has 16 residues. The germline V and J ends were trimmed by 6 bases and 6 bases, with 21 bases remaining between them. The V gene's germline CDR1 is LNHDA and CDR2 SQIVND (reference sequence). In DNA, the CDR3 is TGTGCCAGTAGAAAAATGGGGGGTATACTGGGCAATGAGCAGTTCTTC. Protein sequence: CASRKMGGILGNEQFF.

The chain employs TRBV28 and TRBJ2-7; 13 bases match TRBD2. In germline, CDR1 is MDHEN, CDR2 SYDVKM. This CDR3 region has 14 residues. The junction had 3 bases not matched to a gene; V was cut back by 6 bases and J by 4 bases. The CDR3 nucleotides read TGTGCCAGCAGAGGACTAGCGGGGGTGTACGAGCAGTACTTC. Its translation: CASRGLAGVYEQYF. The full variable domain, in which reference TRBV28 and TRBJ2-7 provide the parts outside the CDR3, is DVKVTQSSRYLVKRTGEKVFLECVQDMDHENMFWYRQDPGLGLRLIYFSYDVKMKEKGDIPEGYSVSREKKERFSLILESASTNQTSMYLCASRGLAGVYEQYFGPGTRLTVT.

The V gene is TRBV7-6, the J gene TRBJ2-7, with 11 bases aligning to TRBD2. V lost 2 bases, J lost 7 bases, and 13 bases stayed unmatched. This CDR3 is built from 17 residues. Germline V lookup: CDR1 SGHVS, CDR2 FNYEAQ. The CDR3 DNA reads TGTGCCAGCAGCTTAACAAGTGGGACTAGCGGATTTCGGGAGCAGTACTTC. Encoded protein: CASSLTSGTSGFREQYF.

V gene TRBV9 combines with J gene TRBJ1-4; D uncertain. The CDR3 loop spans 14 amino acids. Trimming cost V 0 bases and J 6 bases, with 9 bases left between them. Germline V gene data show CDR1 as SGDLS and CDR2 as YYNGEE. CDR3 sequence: CASSVGADYEKLFF. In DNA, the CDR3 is TGTGCCAGCAGCGTAGGGGCCGATTATGAAAAACTGTTTTTT.

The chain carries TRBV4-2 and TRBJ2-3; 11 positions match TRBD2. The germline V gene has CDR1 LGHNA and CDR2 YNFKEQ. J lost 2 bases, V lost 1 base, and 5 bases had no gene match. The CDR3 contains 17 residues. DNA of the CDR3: TGTGCCAGCAGCCAAGTAGCGGGGGGGTTCCTCACAGATACGCAGTATTTT. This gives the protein CASSQVAGGFLTDTQYF.

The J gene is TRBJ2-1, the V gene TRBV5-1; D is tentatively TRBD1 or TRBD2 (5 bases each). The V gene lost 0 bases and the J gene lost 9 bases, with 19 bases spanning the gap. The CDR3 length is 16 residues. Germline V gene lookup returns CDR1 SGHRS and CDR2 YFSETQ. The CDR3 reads CASSLARVAHTGEQFF. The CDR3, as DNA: TGCGCCAGCAGCTTGGCCAGGGTAGCGCACACAGGTGAGCAGTTCTTC.

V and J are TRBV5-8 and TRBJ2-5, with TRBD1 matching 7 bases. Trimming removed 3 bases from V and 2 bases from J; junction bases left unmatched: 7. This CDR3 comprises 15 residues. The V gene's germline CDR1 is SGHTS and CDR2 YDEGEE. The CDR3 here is CASSWADRVQETQYF. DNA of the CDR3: TGTGCCAGCAGCTGGGCCGACAGGGTACAAGAGACCCAGTACTTC.

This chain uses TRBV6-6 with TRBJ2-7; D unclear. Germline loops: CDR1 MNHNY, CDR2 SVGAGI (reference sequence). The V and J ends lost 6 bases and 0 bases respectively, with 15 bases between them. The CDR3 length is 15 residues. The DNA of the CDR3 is TGTGCCAGCAGCTCTCCGACTCTTAGCTCCTACGAGCAGTACTTC. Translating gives CASSSPTLSSYEQYF.

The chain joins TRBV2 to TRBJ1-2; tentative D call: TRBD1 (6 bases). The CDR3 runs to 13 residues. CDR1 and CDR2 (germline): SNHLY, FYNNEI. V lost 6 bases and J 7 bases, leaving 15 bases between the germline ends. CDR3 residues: CASSEGVRGGYTF. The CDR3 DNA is TGTGCCAGCAGCGAGGGTGTCAGGGGTGGCTACACCTTC.

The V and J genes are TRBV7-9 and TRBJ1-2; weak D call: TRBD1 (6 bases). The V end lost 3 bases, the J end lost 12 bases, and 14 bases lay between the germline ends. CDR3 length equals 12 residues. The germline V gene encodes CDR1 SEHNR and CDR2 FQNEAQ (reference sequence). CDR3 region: CASSLWDTMNTF. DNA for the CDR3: TGTGCCAGCAGCTTGTGGGACACTATGAACACCTTC.